Below are 22 T cell receptor beta chains sequenced from a single sample in a study of T cell responses to AZD1222 COVID-19 vaccine. This table comes from immunoSEQ multiplex PCR, and its TCRdb copy is limited to in-frame clones, with some not included. The sample comprises 160,000 or so clones, about 87% of which are singletons, and around 4.5% rests with the top ten. This specimen was peripheral blood, taken 28 days after the second dose of the MenACWY control vaccine. The receptors originated from an adult who received the MenACWY meningococcal vaccine as a control.

The V gene is TRBV19, the J gene TRBJ2-7; 8 bases line up with TRBD2. V was pared by 4 bases and J by 6 bases, with 14 bases of the junction left unmatched. CDR3 length: 16 amino acids. Germline-derived CDR1 and CDR2 are LNHDA and SQIVND (reference sequence). CDR3 coding DNA: TGTGCCAGTAGTACCGGACCGGGAGTTAGCGGGGCCGAGCAGTACTTC. Translated, it gives CASSTGPGVSGAEQYF.

Only one count was recorded for this clone. The CDR3 loop reads CASNSLTSYEQYF. CDR3 nucleotides: TGCGCCAGCAATTCGTTGACCTCCTACGAGCAGTACTTC. This chain joins TRBV10-2 and TRBJ2-7; no reliable D call. V was shortened by 7 bases and J by 0 bases, with 10 bases between the two germline ends. The germline gives CDR1 WSHSY, CDR2 SAAADI. CDR3 length: 13 amino acids.

The rearrangement uses TRBV28 and TRBJ1-1; possibly TRBD1 for D (6 bases). CDR1 and CDR2 from the germline V gene are MDHEN and SYDVKM. The CDR3 extends over 13 amino acids. V was shortened by 10 bases and J by 1 base, with 13 bases between the two germline ends. The CDR3 reads CATSRQANTEAFF. The CDR3 DNA reads as TGTGCCACCTCCAGACAGGCGAACACTGAAGCTTTCTTT.

This rearrangement joins TRBV6-2 or TRBV6-3 to TRBJ1-1; a weak D match, TRBD1 (6 bases). Per germline, CDR1 MNHEY and CDR2 SVGEGT. The CDR3 consists of 14 residues. V shed 2 bases and J shed 8 bases, with 15 bases lying between them. Here the CDR3 DNA reads TGTGCCAGCAGTTACGGCGCAGGGGAGGTGGAAGCTTTCTTT. This gives the protein CASSYGAGEVEAFF.

This chain joins TRBV10-3 and TRBJ2-7; no firm D call. Germline loops: CDR1 ENHRY, CDR2 SYGVKD. The CDR3 runs 17 residues. V shed 5 bases and J shed 0 bases, with 20 bases lying between them. CDR3: CAISSPTSGTASYEQYF. CDR3 DNA sequence: TGTGCCATCAGTAGCCCGACCTCCGGCACAGCCTCCTACGAGCAGTACTTC.

The chain couples TRBV7-9 to TRBJ2-7, with 8 bases aligning to TRBD1. V shed 3 bases, J shed 2 bases, and the junction held 9 bases outside the gene matches. The CDR3 is made up of 16 amino acids. Germline CDR1 reads SEHNR; CDR2 reads FQNEAQ (reference sequence). CDR3 amino acids: CASSLFLTGQAYEQYF. The CDR3 nucleotides are TGTGCCAGCAGCTTGTTCCTAACGGGACAGGCCTACGAGCAGTACTTC.

The chain has TRBV27 and TRBJ1-1, with a tentative D call TRBD1 (6 bases). CDR1 is MNHEY, CDR2 SMNVEV, per germline (reference sequence). This CDR3 contains 14 residues. Trimming pared 4 bases from V and 5 bases from J, leaving 14 bases between. The CDR3 loop reads CASSYGGRRTEAFF. The DNA of the CDR3 is TGTGCCAGCAGTTATGGGGGCCGGAGGACTGAAGCTTTCTTT.

The chain has TRBV28 and TRBJ2-7; TRBD1 matches 9 bases. CDR1 is MDHEN and CDR2 is SYDVKM in the germline V gene. With V trimmed by 4 bases and J by 1 base, 8 bases remained unmatched. CDR3 length: 16 amino acids. The chain's CDR3 is CASSSPRTGVSYEQYF. As DNA, the CDR3 is TGTGCCAGCAGTTCCCCCCGGACAGGGGTTTCCTACGAGCAGTACTTC.

This chain links TRBV27 with TRBJ1-1; D not certain. Trimming took off 8 bases at V and 4 bases at J, with 8 bases between the two ends. The germline CDR1 and CDR2 sequences are MNHEY and SMNVEV (reference sequence). CDR3 length equals 11 residues. The CDR3, as DNA: TGTGCCAGCGGCCGAGGCACTGAAGCTTTCTTT. It encodes CASGRGTEAFF.

This clone has a single count. V is TRBV19 and J is TRBJ1-4; D unclear. Germline V gives CDR1 LNHDA, CDR2 SQIVND (reference sequence). Trimming removed 10 bases from V and 8 bases from J, with 14 bases in between. The CDR3 runs to 12 residues. The CDR3 DNA sequence: TGTGCCACGCGGGTCCGTCAGGAAAAACTGTTTTTT. The encoded protein is CATRVRQEKLFF.

The gene calls are TRBV7-2 and TRBJ2-2; D not certain. Germline CDR1 and CDR2: SGHTA and FQGNSA. V lost 5 bases and J 1 base, leaving 11 bases between the germline ends. The length of the CDR3 is 15 residues. CDR3 loop: CASSSLSVNTGELFF. Written as DNA, the CDR3 is TGTGCCAGCAGCAGCTTGTCAGTGAACACCGGGGAGCTGTTTTTT.

The CDR3 bases are TGCGCCAGCAGCGTTAACACAGGGGAAGGTTCACCCCTCCACTTT. Translated, it gives CASSVNTGEGSPLHF. The J gene is TRBJ1-6, the V gene TRBV5-1; 7 bases align to TRBD1. V lost 4 bases, J lost 9 bases, and 10 bases stayed unmatched. Germline lookup yields CDR1 SGHRS and CDR2 YFSETQ. The CDR3 has 15 residues.

The chain uses TRBV5-1 and TRBJ2-7; 7 bases fit TRBD1. After removal of 5 bases from V and 3 bases from J, the junction contained 23 bases not matched to a gene. Germline V lookup: CDR1 SGHRS, CDR2 YFSETQ. The CDR3 is 19 residues long. CDR3 loop: CASRQTGTVNSQPLYEQYF. The CDR3 nucleotides read TGCGCCAGCAGGCAAACCGGGACAGTTAATTCACAGCCCCTCTACGAGCAGTACTTC.

The chain couples TRBV6-5 to TRBJ2-7; possibly TRBD2 for D (6 bases). CDR1 is MNHEY and CDR2 is SVGAGI in the germline V gene. The CDR3 runs to 14 residues. V was cut by 2 bases and J by 3 bases, with 11 bases left in between. The CDR3 reads CASSYVPGVYEQYF. The CDR3 DNA sequence: TGTGCCAGCAGTTACGTACCGGGGGTCTACGAGCAGTACTTC.

The chain recombines TRBV7-3 with TRBJ2-1; a weak D match, TRBD2 (5 bases). The CDR3 has 14 amino acids. Looked up from germline, CDR1 is SGHTA and CDR2 is FQGTGA. V dropped 4 bases and J dropped 7 bases, with 14 bases sitting between them. CDR3 DNA: TGTGCCAGCAGCTCTCAACCGGACTCTAATGAGCAGTTCTTC. Translated: CASSSQPDSNEQFF.

V gene TRBV10-2 combines with J gene TRBJ2-7, with D maybe TRBD2 (6 bases). Looked up from germline, CDR1 is WSHSY and CDR2 is SAAADI. The CDR3 extends over 13 amino acids. V was pared by 4 bases and J by 7 bases, with 14 bases between. CDR3: CASSALGGEEQYF. The CDR3 DNA is TGCGCCAGCAGTGCCCTCGGGGGAGAGGAGCAGTACTTC.

The chain's CDR3 is CASSYFLVGGSGFRTF. CDR3 DNA: TGTGCCAGCAGTTATTTTCTTGTTGGAGGCTCCGGGTTTCGAACCTTC. The rearrangement joins TRBV6-2 or TRBV6-3 to TRBJ1-2; D call uncertain. The CDR3 length is 16 residues. V shed 3 bases and J shed 14 bases, with 28 bases lying between them. Germline CDR1 MNHEY, CDR2 SVGEGT.

This clone appeared a few times. This sequence joins TRBV30 and TRBJ1-2; the D gene is possibly TRBD1 (5 bases). This CDR3 is built from 14 residues. Between the trimmed V and J ends, which lost 0 bases and 2 bases, there was a span of 10 bases. The germline CDR1 and CDR2 sequences are GTSNPN and SVGIG (reference sequence). In DNA form, the CDR3 reads TGTGCCTGGAGTGTAAAGGGACCCAACTATGGCTACACCTTC. Its protein is CAWSVKGPNYGYTF.

The gene calls are TRBV6-5 and TRBJ2-1; maybe TRBD1 (5 bases). Germline lookup yields CDR1 MNHEY and CDR2 SVGAGI. Deletions cut 6 bases from V and 0 bases from J, with 12 bases between. The CDR3 is 15 amino acids. The DNA for the CDR3 is TGTGCCAGCAGCCGAGACAGTTACTCCTACAATGAGCAGTTCTTC. This encodes CASSRDSYSYNEQFF.

The rearrangement links TRBV30 to TRBJ2-7, with D unclear. Germline V gene lookup returns CDR1 GTSNPN and CDR2 SVGIG (reference sequence). The CDR3 spans 13 residues. V was shortened by 3 bases and J by 9 bases, with 18 bases between the two germline ends. CDR3 amino acids: CAWSDQASRTQYF. The CDR3 DNA sequence: TGTGCCTGGAGCGACCAAGCGTCGCGGACGCAGTACTTC.

The chain uses TRBV3-1 (or the pseudogene TRBV3-2) and TRBJ1-4; 7 positions agree with TRBD1. CDR1 is LGHDT, CDR2 YNNKEL, per germline (reference sequence). The J segment lost 12 bases and the V segment lost 4 bases, leaving 14 bases of the junction unmatched. The CDR3 extends over 15 amino acids. CDR3 residues: CASSLRQGFLGELFF. Written as DNA, the CDR3 is TGTGCCAGCAGCCTCCGACAGGGATTTTTAGGGGAACTGTTTTTT.

The genes are TRBV19 and TRBJ2-7, with TRBD2 matching 8 bases. Per germline, CDR1 LNHDA and CDR2 SQIVND (reference sequence). This CDR3 spans 14 amino acids. Trimming removed 6 bases from V and 2 bases from J; junction bases left unmatched: 6. Written as DNA, the CDR3 is TGTGCCAGTAGCGCATCGGGACTAGCCTACGAGCAGTACTTC. This sequence encodes CASSASGLAYEQYF.